This T cell receptor beta chain was documented in a study of PD-1 blockade in classical Hodgkin lymphoma. General study findings and limits: Reasons behind the repertoire differences stay unclear, perhaps disease activity or earlier therapy. Healthy donors were reported to have higher baseline TCR diversity than newly diagnosed patients.

V was cut by 5 bases and J by 5 bases, with 9 bases left in between. Germline V lookup: CDR1 SGHTA, CDR2 FQGTGA. This CDR3 spans 13 amino acids. Time point given: newly diagnosed, previously untreated cHL patient sample. The comparison group had newly diagnosed, previously untreated classical Hodgkin lymphoma. Data came from immunoSEQ multiplex PCR; TCRdb stores just in-frame clones and leaves some out. The sample has 45,000 to 60,000 clones, under 95% seen once. As concerns this clone: The antigen is undetermined.

The J gene is TRBJ1-4, the V gene TRBV7-3; no clear D. The receptor's source is a human donor with classical Hodgkin lymphoma. Sequencing was performed on peripheral blood mononuclear cells (PBMCs). CDR3 protein: CASSPRANEKLFF. CDR3 in DNA: TGTGCCAGCAGCCCCCGTGCCAATGAAAAACTGTTTTTT.